This section outlines one TCR beta chain sequence together with its context. Authors' data handling: Counts of nucleated cells, estimated from reference gene primer amplification, were obtained. Data came from immunoSEQ multiplex PCR; TCRdb stores just in-frame clones and leaves some out. The V and J calls and clone size are taken from that table; D and trimming were inferred from the DNA. The sample gives roughly 30,000 clones, 90% to 95% of which show up once; roughly 3.5% is in the top ten. V dropped 5 bases and J dropped 7; count of bases not matched to a gene: 7. This CDR3 has 14 residues. Germline loops: CDR1 LNHNV, CDR2 YYDKDF (reference sequence). The record originates from a study of blood T cell repertoires in COVID-19. On the study more broadly: Material from acute and convalescent COVID-19 was sourced from the United States, Italy and Spain.

Sequencing was carried out using peripheral blood. The rearrangement joins TRBV15 to TRBJ2-4; 8 bases line up with TRBD1. The TCR was taken from a man in his fifties or sixties with acute or convalescent COVID-19. CDR3 residues: CATSSRQGRNIQYF. DNA of the CDR3: TGTGCCACCAGCTCGCGACAGGGGAGGAACATTCAGTACTTC.